This TCR beta chain originates from a study of circulating CD8 cells and anti-PD-1 response in melanoma. The overall study: Patients received intravenous nivolumab, 3 mg/kg, every 2 weeks. Anti-PD-1 was first-line therapy for seven of 13 patients. Study-level results: At M1, fewer than 8% of TRB clonotypes appeared in multiple subsets.

Within the sample, this clonotype is large. The antigen remains unidentified. Live CD3+CD8+TCRalphabeta+ cells were sorted into four subsets by PD-1 and/or TIGIT. This CDR3 has 14 residues. V gave up 5 bases and J gave up 5 bases; unmatched junction bases: 6. Germline loops: CDR1 SNHLY, CDR2 FYNNEI. Each library started from 15 ng of total RNA using the QIAseq Immune Repertoire TCR panel. From the reads, TCRdb called clonotypes with MiXCR, one entry per CDR3 protein. The sample contains about 480 distinct CDR3 sequences, 5% of which appear only once. The clonotype comes from a human donor with melanoma. The starting material was CD8+ T cells from PBMCs, obtained at baseline or after one month of anti-PD-1 therapy (not recorded which). This chain links TRBV2 with TRBJ2-7, with TRBD1 matching 10 bases. Written as DNA, the CDR3 is TGTGCCAGCAGTCCCGGGACAGGGGTAGACGAGCAGTACTTC. Its protein product is CASSPGTGVDEQYF.